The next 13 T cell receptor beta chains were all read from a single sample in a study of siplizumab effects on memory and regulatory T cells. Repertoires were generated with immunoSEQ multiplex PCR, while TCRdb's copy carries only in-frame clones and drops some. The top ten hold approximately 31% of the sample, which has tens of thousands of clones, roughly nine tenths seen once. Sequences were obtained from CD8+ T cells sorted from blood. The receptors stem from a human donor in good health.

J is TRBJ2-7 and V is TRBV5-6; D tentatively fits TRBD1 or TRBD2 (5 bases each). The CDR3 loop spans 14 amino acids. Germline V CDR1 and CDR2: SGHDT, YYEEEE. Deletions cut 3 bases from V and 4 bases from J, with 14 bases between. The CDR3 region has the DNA TGTGCCAGCAGCTCCGGGACGCATTTTTACGAGCAGTACTTC. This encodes CASSSGTHFYEQYF.

The CDR3 bases are TGCGCCAGCAGCTGGATGGGGGGCACAGATACGCAGTATTTT. Translation: CASSWMGGTDTQYF. The V gene is TRBV5-1, the J gene TRBJ2-3; D may be TRBD1 or TRBD2 (5 bases each). The germline V gene has CDR1 SGHRS and CDR2 YFSETQ. V was cut by 3 bases and J by 1 base, with 9 bases left in between. The CDR3 loop spans 14 amino acids.

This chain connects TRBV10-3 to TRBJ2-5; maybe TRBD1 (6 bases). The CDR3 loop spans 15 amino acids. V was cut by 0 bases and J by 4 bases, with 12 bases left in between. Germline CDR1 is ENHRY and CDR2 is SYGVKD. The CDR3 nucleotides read TGTGCCATCAGTGAGTCTGGGACAAACGGAGAGACCCAGTACTTC. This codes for CAISESGTNGETQYF.

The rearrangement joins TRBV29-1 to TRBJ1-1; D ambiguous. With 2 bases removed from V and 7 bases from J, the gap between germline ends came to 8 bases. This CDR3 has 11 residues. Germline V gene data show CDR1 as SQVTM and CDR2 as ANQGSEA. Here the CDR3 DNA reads TGCAGCGTTGAACTGTGGGGTGAAGCTTTCTTT. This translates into CSVELWGEAFF.

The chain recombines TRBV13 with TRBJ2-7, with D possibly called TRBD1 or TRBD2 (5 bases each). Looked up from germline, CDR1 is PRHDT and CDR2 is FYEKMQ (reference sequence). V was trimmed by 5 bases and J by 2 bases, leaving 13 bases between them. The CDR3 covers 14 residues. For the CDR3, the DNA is TGTGCCAGCAGCGTCCGGGACGGAGCCTACGAGCAGTACTTC. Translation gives CASSVRDGAYEQYF. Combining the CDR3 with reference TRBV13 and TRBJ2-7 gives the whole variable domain AAGVIQSPRHLIKEKRETATLKCYPIPRHDTVYWYQQGPGQDPQFLISFYEKMQSDKGSIPDRFSAQQFSDYHSELNMSSLELGDSALYFCASSVRDGAYEQYFGPGTRLTVT.

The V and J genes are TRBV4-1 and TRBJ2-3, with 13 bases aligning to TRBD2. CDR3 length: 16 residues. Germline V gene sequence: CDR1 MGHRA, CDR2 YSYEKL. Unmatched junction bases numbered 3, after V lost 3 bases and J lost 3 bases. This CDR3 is CASSHGTSGKTDTQYF. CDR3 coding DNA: TGCGCCAGCAGCCACGGGACTAGCGGGAAAACAGATACGCAGTATTTT.

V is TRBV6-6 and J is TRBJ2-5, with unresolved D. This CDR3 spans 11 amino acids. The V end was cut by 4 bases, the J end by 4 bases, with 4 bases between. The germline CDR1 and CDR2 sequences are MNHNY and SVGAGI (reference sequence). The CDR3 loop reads CASSLGETQYF. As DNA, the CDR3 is TGTGCCAGCAGTTTAGGAGAGACCCAGTACTTC.

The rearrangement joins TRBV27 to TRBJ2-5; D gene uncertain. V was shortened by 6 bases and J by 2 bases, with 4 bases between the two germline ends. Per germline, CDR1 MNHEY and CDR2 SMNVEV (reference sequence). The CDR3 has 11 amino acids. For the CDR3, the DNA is TGTGCCAGCAGGGGGCAAGAGACCCAGTACTTC. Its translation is CASRGQETQYF.

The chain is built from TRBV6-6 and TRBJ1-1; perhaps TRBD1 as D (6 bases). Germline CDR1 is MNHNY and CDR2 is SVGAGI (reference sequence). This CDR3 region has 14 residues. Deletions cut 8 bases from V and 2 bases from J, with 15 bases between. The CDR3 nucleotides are TGTGCCAGCCGAAGTGGGGGGCACAACACTGAAGCTTTCTTT. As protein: CASRSGGHNTEAFF.

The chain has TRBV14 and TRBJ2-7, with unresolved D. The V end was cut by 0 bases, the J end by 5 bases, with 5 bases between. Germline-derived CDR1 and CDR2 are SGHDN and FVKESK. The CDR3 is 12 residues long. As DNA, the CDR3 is TGTGCCAGCAGCCAAGAAGGACACGAGCAGTACTTC. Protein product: CASSQEGHEQYF.

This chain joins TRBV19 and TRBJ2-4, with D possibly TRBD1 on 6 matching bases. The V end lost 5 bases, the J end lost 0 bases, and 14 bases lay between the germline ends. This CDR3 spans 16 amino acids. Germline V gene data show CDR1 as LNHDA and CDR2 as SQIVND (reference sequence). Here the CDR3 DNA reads TGTGCCAGTAGTTTCCCAGGGACACTAGCCAAAAACATTCAGTACTTC. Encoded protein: CASSFPGTLAKNIQYF.

The CDR3 bases are TGTGCCAGCAGCTTCGCGGCAGGGGGAATCCAAGAGACCCAGTACTTC. Translation gives CASSFAAGGIQETQYF. This sequence joins TRBV5-8 and TRBJ2-5; 7 nucleotides line up with TRBD1. Germline lookup yields CDR1 SGHTS and CDR2 YDEGEE. V was clipped by 2 bases and J by 1 base; unmatched bases: 8. CDR3 length equals 16 residues. The full variable domain, with the rest looked up from reference TRBV5-8 and TRBJ2-5, is EAGVTQSPTHLIKTRGQQATLRCSPISGHTSVYWYQQALGLGLQFLLWYDEGEERNRGNFPPRFSGRQFPNYSSELNVNALELEDSALYLCASSFAAGGIQETQYFGPGTRLLVL.

CDR3 coding DNA: TGTGCCAGCACCTCGGGACTAGCGGGAGGAGAGGAAGATACGCAGTATTTT. Protein: CASTSGLAGGEEDTQYF. The chain recombines TRBV7-9 with TRBJ2-3, with 15 positions matching TRBD2. Germline V gene sequence: CDR1 SEHNR, CDR2 FQNEAQ (reference sequence). V gave up 7 bases and J gave up 5 bases; unmatched junction bases: 10. The CDR3 has 17 residues.